This is a list of T cell receptor beta chains from one sample in a study of shared clonotypes between healthy human individuals. Clones were read by immunoSEQ multiplex PCR, and TCRdb kept only the in-frame ones, dropping some. The repertoire holds about 480,000 clones, with 79% as singletons. Sequencing was carried out using PBMCs. The receptors come from a woman in her thirties or forties in good health. Some clones in this sample may be carry-over from other donors' samples. Both conserved end residues are part of each CDR3. Rows give clone size only sometimes, using once, few, many, or a class for an expanded clone.

v_gene	j_gene	abundance	CDR3aa
TRBV28	TRBJ1-2	.	CASSLGTGAIYGYTF
TRBV5-1	TRBJ2-1	.	CASSLYSSSYNEQFF
TRBV5-1	TRBJ2-1	.	CASSFRQGVYNEQFF
TRBV7-8	TRBJ2-5	.	CASSLTSGETQYF
TRBV7-6	TRBJ2-5	.	CASTPETAEAIQETQYF
TRBV21-1	TRBJ2-7	.	CATLSYPGSSYEQYF
TRBV30	TRBJ1-1	few	CAWRANAVRVDEAFF
TRBV2	TRBJ1-1	.	CASRGDSQNTEAFF
TRBV4-1	TRBJ2-3	.	CASSQESAADTQYF
TRBV6-1	TRBJ1-1	.	CASTPMTASGAEAFF
TRBV6-1	TRBJ2-1	.	CASSEIRGPFNEQFF
TRBV6-5	TRBJ1-1	.	CASSYLAANTEAFF
TRBV10-3	TRBJ1-6	.	CAISTEYNSPLHF
TRBV4-1	TRBJ2-1	.	CASSQGDRVNEQFF
TRBV7-8	TRBJ2-7	many	CASSTYRGRYEQYF
TRBV27	TRBJ2-4	.	CASSSGENIQYF
TRBV7-9	TRBJ2-1	.	CASSLRGAGYNEQFF
TRBV11-3	TRBJ2-1	.	CASSPRPTGLSSYNEQFF
TRBV9	TRBJ2-3	.	CASSVGASLGTDTQYF
TRBV5-4	TRBJ2-4	.	CASSSQNIQYF
TRBV7-3	TRBJ2-1	few	CASSHGGTSGKNEQFF
TRBV4-3	TRBJ2-1	few	CASSQLAGAAEQFF
TRBV19	TRBJ1-3	.	CASSNTGRRDTIYF
TRBV5-1	TRBJ2-3	.	CASSLVPRQGGTDTQYF
TRBV5-1	TRBJ2-7	few	CASSLGGNPYEQYF
TRBV10-3	TRBJ1-2	.	CATTGTDGYTF
TRBV2	TRBJ1-4	.	CASRDPGQAATNEKLFF
TRBV10-1	TRBJ2-2	.	CASRTGELFF
TRBV5-5	TRBJ1-1	.	CASSRRHSNTEAFF
TRBV11-2	TRBJ2-5	.	CASSLGRLAGGPLETQYF
TRBV19	TRBJ2-5	.	CASRNLAGGWETQYF
TRBV2	TRBJ2-2	few	CASRGYLDTGELFF
TRBV5-1	TRBJ1-6	.	CASSLDPDSPLHF
TRBV5-4	TRBJ1-4	.	CASSVTGASNEKLFF
TRBV7-9	TRBJ2-7	.	CASSLGTGSYEQYF
TRBV6-1	TRBJ1-5	.	CASSESGTGRWNSNQPQHF
TRBV28	TRBJ2-7	.	CASNIPGHQYSYEQYF
TRBV5-4	TRBJ1-1	few	CASSPDRAKDTEAFF
TRBV28	TRBJ2-7	.	CASTDRAAYEQYF
TRBV28	TRBJ1-3	few	CASSLDNTIYF